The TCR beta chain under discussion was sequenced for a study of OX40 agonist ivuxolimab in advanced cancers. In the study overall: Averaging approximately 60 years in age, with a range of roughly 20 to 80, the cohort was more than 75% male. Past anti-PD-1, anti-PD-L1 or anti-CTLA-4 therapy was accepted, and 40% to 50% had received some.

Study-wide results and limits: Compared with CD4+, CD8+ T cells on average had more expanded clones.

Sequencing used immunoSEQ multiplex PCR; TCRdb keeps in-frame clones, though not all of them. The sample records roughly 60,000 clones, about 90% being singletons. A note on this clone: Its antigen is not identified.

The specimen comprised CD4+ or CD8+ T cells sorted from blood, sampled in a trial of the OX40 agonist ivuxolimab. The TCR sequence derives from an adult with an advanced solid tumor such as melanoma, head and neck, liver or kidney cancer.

CDR3: CASSLVALDEQFF. In DNA, the CDR3 is TGTGCCAGCAGCTTAGTGGCTCTTGATGAGCAGTTCTTC. The rearrangement uses TRBV7-9 and TRBJ2-1; D ambiguous. The V gene lost 1 base and the J gene lost 8 bases, with 9 bases spanning the gap. Germline-derived CDR1 and CDR2 are SEHNR and FQNEAQ (reference sequence). This CDR3 contains 13 residues. The whole variable domain, filled in from reference TRBV7-9 and TRBJ2-1, reads DTGVSQNPRHKITKRGQNVTFRCDPISEHNRLYWYRQTLGQGPEFLTYFQNEAQLEKSRLLSDRFSAERPKGSFSTLEIQRTEQGDSAMYLCASSLVALDEQFFGPGTRLTVL.